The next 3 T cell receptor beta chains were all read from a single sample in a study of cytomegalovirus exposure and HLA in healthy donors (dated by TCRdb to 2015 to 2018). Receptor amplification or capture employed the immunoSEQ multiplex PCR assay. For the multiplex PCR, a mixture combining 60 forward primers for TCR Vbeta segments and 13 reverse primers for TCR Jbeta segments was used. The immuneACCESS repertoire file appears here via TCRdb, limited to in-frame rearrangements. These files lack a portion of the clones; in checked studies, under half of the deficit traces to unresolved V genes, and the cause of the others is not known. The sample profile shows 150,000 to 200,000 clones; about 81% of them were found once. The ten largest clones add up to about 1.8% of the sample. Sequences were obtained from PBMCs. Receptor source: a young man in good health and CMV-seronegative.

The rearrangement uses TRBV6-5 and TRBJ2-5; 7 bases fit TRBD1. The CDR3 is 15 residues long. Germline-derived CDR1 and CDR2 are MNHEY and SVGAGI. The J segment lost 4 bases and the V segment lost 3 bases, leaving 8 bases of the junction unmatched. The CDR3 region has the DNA TGTGCCAGCAGTTATTTGGCTAGGGGGCGAGAGACCCAGTACTTC. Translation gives CASSYLARGRETQYF.

The CDR3 here is CASSSAGGITDTQYF. DNA of the CDR3: TGTGCCAGCAGCTCGGCGGGGGGGATCACAGATACGCAGTATTTT. The V gene is TRBV5-4, the J gene TRBJ2-3; 9 bases fit TRBD2. V dropped 3 bases and J dropped 2; count of bases not matched to a gene: 4. The CDR3 spans 15 residues. Germline V gene sequence: CDR1 SGHNT, CDR2 YYREEE (reference sequence).

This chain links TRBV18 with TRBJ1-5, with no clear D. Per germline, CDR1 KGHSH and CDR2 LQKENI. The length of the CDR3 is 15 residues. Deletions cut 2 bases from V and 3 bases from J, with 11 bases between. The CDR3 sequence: CASSPYHGDNQPQHF. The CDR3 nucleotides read TGTGCCAGCTCACCATATCACGGGGACAATCAGCCCCAGCATTTT. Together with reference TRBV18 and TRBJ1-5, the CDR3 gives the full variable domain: NAGVMQNPRHLVRRRGQEARLRCSPMKGHSHVYWYRQLPEEGLKFMVYLQKENIIDESGMPKERFSAEFPKEGPSILRIQQVVRGDSAAYFCASSPYHGDNQPQHFGDGTRLSIL.